This T cell receptor (beta chain) was profiled in a study of CD8 T cells in Susac syndrome. After extraction with the RNeasy kit, about 0.45 to 1 ug of the RNA was reverse transcribed using random hexamers. TCRdb passed the immunoSEQ multiplex PCR reads through MiXCR, listing each CDR3 protein once. The sample includes about 300,000 distinct CDR3 sequences, about 91% of them seen just once. CD8+ and CD4+ T cells were negatively isolated; TEMRA cells were FACS-enriched. The germline gives CDR1 SEHNR, CDR2 FQNEAQ (reference sequence). The CDR3 runs to 14 residues. V was cut by 3 bases and J by 0 bases, with 5 bases left in between.

Sample: CD4+ T cells from PBMCs. The rearrangement joins TRBV7-9 to TRBJ2-2; D gene ambiguous. The receptor was isolated from a human donor with multiple sclerosis. CDR3 DNA sequence: TGTGCCAGCAGCTTGGCACCGAACACCGGGGAGCTGTTTTTT. It specifies CASSLAPNTGELFF.